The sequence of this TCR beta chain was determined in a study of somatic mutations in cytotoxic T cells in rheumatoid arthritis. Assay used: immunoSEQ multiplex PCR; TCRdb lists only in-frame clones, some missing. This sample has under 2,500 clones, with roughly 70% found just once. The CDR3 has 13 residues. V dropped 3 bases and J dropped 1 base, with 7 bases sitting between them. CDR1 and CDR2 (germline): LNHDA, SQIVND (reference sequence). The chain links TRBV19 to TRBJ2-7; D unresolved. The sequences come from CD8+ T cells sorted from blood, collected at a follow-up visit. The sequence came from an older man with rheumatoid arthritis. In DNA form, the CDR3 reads TGTGCCAGTAGTATTTCAAGTTCCTACGAGCAGTACTTC. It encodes CASSISSSYEQYF. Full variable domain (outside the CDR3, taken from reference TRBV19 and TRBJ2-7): DGGITQSPKYLFRKEGQNVTLSCEQNLNHDAMYWYRQDPGQGLRLIYYSQIVNDFQKGDIAEGYSVSREKKESFPLTVTSAQKNPTAFYLCASSISSSYEQYFGPGTRLTVT.